What follows are 4 T cell receptor beta chains derived from one specimen sequenced in a study of blood T cells in healthy people across ages. Sample-barcoded 5' priming and a J-beta primer mix drove a second PCR of roughly 6 to 12 cycles. TCRdb reanalysed the 5' RACE reads using MiXCR and keeps one entry per CDR3 protein. The table has around 1,000,000 distinct CDR3 sequences, approximately 25% seen once. These same data were also listed under a study on T cells of mothers and their children.

Source material: blood. The receptors here all came from a girl aged 2-10 years in good health.

This clonotype was seen a handful of times. V gene TRBV27 combines with J gene TRBJ2-7; no firm D call. Trimming removed 8 bases at V and 10 bases at J, with 21 bases between. The CDR3 totals 13 residues. CDR1 is MNHEY, CDR2 SMNVEV, per germline (reference sequence). The DNA for the CDR3 is TGTGCCAGCTCCCCGTTAGGTCCTGAATCCCAGTACTTC. Protein product: CASSPLGPESQYF.

This chain links TRBV24-1 with TRBJ2-5, with unresolved D. Trimming left V 2 bases short and J 1 base short, with 7 bases between. Germline CDR1 and CDR2: KGHDR and SFDVKD. This CDR3 spans 14 amino acids. DNA for the CDR3: TGTGCCACCAGTGATTCCCAGCTCCAAGAGACCCAGTACTTC. It codes for CATSDSQLQETQYF.

This clonotype has just a few counts. The junction shows a germline mismatch at one end, possibly a read error. The chain carries TRBV27 and TRBJ2-7, with D perhaps matching TRBD1 (7 bases). Germline assignment: CDR1 MNHEY and CDR2 SMNVEV (reference sequence). There are 12 residues in the CDR3. CDR3 coding DNA: TGTGCCAGCAGGGAGGGGGCACGGGAGCAATACTTC. This gives the protein CASREGAREQYF.

V usage is TRBV3-1 and J usage is TRBJ2-1; possible D gene TRBD2, 5 bases. The CDR3 loop spans 12 amino acids. The ends were cut back, 2 bases at V and 10 bases at J, with 9 bases in the middle. Germline-derived CDR1 and CDR2 are LGHDT and YNNKEL (reference sequence). The CDR3 nucleotides read TGTGCCAGCAGCCAATTAGAGCGGGAGCAGTTCTTC. As protein: CASSQLEREQFF.